What follows is one TCR beta chain and its context. Its antigen is unknown. This sample is part of a study of identical twins. Study-level points and caveats: For cord blood, abundant beta clonotypes had fewer insertions, unlike memory repertoires, which showed none.

Each CDR3 protein gets one entry after TCRdb re-called the 5' RACE reads with MiXCR. Among roughly 770,000 distinct CDR3 sequences, 15% to 20% were seen once, and the ten largest hold over 10%. These data also featured in a second study, about T cells expressing NK-cell markers.

Sequenced sample: PBMCs. The TCR comes from a woman under 30 in good health.

DNA for the CDR3: TGTGCCACCAGCATGCCGTCTAGACCAGATACGCAGTATTTT. Translating gives CATSMPSRPDTQYF. The chain combines TRBV15 with TRBJ2-3; D is undetermined. CDR3 size: 14 residues. Germline assignment: CDR1 LNHNV and CDR2 YYDKDF (reference sequence). V lost 4 bases and J 4 bases, leaving 12 bases between the germline ends.